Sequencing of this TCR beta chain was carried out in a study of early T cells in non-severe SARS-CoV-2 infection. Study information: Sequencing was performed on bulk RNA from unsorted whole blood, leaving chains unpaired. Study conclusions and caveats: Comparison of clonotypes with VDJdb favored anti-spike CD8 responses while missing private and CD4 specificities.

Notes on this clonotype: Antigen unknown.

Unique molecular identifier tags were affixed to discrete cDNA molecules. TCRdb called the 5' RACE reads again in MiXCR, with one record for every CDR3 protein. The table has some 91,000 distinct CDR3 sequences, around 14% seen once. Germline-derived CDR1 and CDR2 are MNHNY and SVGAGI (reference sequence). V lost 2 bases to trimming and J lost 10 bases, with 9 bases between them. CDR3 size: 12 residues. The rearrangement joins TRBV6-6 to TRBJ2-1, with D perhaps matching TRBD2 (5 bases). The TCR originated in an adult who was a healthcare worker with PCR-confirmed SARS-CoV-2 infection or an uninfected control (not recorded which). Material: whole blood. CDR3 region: CASSYDYWEQFF. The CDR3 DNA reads TGTGCCAGCAGTTACGACTACTGGGAGCAGTTCTTC.